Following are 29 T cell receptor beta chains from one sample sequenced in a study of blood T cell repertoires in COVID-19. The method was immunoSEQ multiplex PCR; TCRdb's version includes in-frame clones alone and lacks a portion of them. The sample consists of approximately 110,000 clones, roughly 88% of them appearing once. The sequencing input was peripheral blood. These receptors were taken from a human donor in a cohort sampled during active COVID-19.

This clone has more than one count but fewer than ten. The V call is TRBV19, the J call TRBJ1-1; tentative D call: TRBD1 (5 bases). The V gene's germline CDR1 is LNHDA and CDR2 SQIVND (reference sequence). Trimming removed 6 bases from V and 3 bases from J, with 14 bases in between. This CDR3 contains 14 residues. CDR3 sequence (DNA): TGTGCCAGTAGAAAGAGGAGGGGAGACACTGAAGCTTTCTTT. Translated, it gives CASRKRRGDTEAFF.

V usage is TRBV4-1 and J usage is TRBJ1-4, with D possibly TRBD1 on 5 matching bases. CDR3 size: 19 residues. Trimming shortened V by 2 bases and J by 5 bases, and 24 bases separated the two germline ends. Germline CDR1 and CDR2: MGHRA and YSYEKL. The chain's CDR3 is CASSQLKGGGGTLNEKLFF. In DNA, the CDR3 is TGCGCCAGCAGCCAACTGAAGGGAGGCGGGGGGACGTTGAATGAAAAACTGTTTTTT.

CDR3: CASVEGRYEQYF. In DNA, the CDR3 is TGTGCTAGTGTCGAGGGAAGGTACGAGCAGTACTTC. The V and J genes are TRBV12-5 and TRBJ2-7; D may be TRBD2 (5 bases). Germline V lookup: CDR1 LGHNT, CDR2 FRNRAP. Trimming left V 7 bases short and J 4 bases short, with 11 bases between. The CDR3 contains 12 residues.

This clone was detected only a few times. CDR3 nucleotide sequence: TGTGCCAGCAGTTATCGAGGGGGCCGCTACGAGCAGTACTTC. It specifies CASSYRGGRYEQYF. The chain recombines TRBV6-5 with TRBJ2-7, with 7 bases that match TRBD1. CDR1 and CDR2 from the germline V gene are MNHEY and SVGAGI. This CDR3 spans 14 amino acids. V lost 3 bases to trimming and J lost 3 bases; unmatched junction nucleotides: 5.

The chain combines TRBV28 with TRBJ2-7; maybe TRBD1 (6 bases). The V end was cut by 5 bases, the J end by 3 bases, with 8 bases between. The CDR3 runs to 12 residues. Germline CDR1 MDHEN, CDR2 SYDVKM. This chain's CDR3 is CASSKQGYEQYF. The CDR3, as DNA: TGTGCCAGCAGTAAACAGGGCTACGAGCAGTACTTC.

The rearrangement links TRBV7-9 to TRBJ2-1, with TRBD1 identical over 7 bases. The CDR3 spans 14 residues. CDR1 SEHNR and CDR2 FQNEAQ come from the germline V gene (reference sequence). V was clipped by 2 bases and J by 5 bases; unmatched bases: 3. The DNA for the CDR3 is TGTGCCAGCAGCTTACGGGACAGCCACAATGAGCAGTTCTTC. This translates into CASSLRDSHNEQFF.

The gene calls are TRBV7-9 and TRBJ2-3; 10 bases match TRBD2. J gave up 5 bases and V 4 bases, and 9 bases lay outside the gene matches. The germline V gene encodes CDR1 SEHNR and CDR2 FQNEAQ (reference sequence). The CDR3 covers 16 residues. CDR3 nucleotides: TGTGCCAGCAGCTCCCCAGCTAGCGGGAGTAGAGATACGCAGTATTTT. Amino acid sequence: CASSSPASGSRDTQYF. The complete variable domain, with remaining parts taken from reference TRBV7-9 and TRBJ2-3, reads DTGVSQNPRHKITKRGQNVTFRCDPISEHNRLYWYRQTLGQGPEFLTYFQNEAQLEKSRLLSDRFSAERPKGSFSTLEIQRTEQGDSAMYLCASSSPASGSRDTQYFGPGTRLTVL.

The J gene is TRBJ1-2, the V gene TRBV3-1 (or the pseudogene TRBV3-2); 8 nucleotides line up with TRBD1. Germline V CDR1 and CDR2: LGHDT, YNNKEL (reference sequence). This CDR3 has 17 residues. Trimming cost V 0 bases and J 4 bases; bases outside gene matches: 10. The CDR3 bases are TGTGCCAGCAGCCAAGAACTGGACAGGGAGACTTTCTATGGCTACACCTTC. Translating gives CASSQELDRETFYGYTF.

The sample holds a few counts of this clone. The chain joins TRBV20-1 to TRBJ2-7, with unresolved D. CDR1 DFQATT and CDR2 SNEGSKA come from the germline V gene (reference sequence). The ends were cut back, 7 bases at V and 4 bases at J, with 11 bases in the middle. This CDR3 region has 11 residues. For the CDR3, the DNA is TGCAGTGTCAGTACTAAGTACGAGCAGTACTTC. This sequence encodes CSVSTKYEQYF.

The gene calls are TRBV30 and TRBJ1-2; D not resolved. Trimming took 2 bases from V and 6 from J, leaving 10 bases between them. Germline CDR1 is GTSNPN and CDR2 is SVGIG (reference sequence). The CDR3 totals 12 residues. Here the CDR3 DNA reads TGTGCCTGGAGTTTTAATATTCATGGCTACACCTTC. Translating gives CAWSFNIHGYTF.

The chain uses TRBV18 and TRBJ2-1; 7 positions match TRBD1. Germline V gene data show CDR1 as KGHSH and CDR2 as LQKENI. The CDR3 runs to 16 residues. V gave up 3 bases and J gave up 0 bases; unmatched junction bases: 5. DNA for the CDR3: TGTGCCAGCTCACCTCCGACAGGGAACTCCTACAATGAGCAGTTCTTC. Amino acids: CASSPPTGNSYNEQFF.

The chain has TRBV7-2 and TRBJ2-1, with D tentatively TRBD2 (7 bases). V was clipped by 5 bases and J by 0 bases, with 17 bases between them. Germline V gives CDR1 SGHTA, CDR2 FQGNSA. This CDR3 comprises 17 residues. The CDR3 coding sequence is TGTGCCAGCAGCGTGCAACTAGGGGGGGGCTCCTACAATGAGCAGTTCTTC. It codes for CASSVQLGGGSYNEQFF. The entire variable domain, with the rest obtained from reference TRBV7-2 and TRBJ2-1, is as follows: GAGVSQSPSNKVTEKGKDVELRCDPISGHTALYWYRQSLGQGLEFLIYFQGNSAPDKSGLPSDRFSAERTGGSVSTLTIQRTQQEDSAVYLCASSVQLGGGSYNEQFFGPGTRLTVL.

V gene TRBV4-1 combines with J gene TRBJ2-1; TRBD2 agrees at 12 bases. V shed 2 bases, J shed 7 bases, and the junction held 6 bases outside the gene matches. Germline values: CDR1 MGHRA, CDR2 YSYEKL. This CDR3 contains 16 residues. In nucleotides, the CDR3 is TGCGCCAGCAGCCAACCGACTAGCGGGAGAGGAAATGAGCAGTTCTTC. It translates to CASSQPTSGRGNEQFF.

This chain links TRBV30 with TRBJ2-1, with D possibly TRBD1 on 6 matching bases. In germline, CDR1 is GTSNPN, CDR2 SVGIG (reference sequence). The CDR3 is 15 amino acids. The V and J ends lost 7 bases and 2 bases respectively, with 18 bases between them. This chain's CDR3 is CAYLSADSPYNEQFF. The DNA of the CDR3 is TGTGCCTACCTGTCCGCGGACAGCCCCTACAATGAGCAGTTCTTC.

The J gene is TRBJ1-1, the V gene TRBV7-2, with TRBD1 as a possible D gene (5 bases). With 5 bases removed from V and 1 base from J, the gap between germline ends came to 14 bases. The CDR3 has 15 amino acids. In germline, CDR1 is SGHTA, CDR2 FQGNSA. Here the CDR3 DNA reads TGTGCCAGCAGCCGGGCCTCGACAGAGAACACTGAAGCTTTCTTT. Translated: CASSRASTENTEAFF.

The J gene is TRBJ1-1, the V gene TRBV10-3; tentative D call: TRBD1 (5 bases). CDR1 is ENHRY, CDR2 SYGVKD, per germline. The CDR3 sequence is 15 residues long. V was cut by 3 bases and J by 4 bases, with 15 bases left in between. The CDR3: CAISDPREEGTEAFF. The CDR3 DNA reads TGTGCCATCAGTGACCCCAGGGAGGAGGGCACTGAAGCTTTCTTT.

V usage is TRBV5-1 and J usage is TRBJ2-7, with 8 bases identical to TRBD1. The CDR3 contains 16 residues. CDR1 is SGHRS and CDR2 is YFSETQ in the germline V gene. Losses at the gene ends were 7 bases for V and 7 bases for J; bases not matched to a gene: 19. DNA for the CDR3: TGCGCCAGCTCCCCACAACCCGGGACAGGAAAGGGAGAGCAGTACTTC. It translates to CASSPQPGTGKGEQYF.

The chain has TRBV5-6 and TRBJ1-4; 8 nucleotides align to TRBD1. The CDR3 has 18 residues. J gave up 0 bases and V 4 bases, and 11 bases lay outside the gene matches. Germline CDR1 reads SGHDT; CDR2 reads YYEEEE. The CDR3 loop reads CASSPGQGGGATNEKLFF. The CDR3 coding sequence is TGTGCCAGCAGCCCCGGACAGGGTGGGGGTGCAACTAATGAAAAACTGTTTTTT.

CDR3 region: CASSLSRSYEQYF. CDR3 DNA: TGTGCCAGCAGTTTGTCCCGCTCCTACGAGCAGTACTTC. The J gene is TRBJ2-7, the V gene TRBV27, with D unclear. Trimming pared 3 bases from V and 0 bases from J, leaving 6 bases between. Germline V gene lookup returns CDR1 MNHEY and CDR2 SMNVEV (reference sequence). The CDR3 totals 13 residues.

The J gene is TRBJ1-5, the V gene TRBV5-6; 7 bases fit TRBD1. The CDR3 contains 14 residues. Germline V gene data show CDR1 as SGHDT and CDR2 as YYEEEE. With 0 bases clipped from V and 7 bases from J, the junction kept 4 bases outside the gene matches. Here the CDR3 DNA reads TGTGCCAGCAGCTTGGCGCAGGGGGGCCAGCCCCAGCATTTT. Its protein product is CASSLAQGGQPQHF.

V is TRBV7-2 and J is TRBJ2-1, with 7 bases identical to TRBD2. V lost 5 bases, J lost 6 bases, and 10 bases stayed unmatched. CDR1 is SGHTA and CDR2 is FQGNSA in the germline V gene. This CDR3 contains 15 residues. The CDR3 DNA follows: TGTGCCAGCAGCCCACCCGACCCTAGCGGCAATGAGCAGTTCTTC. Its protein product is CASSPPDPSGNEQFF.

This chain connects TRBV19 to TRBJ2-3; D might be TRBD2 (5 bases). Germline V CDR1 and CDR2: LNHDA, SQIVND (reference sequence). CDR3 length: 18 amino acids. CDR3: CAVAHPRRLRHLTDTQYF. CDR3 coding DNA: TGTGCAGTAGCGCATCCCAGGAGGCTGCGTCACCTCACAGATACGCAGTATTTT.

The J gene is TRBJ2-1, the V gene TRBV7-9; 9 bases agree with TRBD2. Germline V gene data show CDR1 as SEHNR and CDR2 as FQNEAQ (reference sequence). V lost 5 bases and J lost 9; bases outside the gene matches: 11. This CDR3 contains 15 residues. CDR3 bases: TGTGCCAGCAGCCGAGAGGGGACTAGCTTTAGTGAGCAGTTCTTC. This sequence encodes CASSREGTSFSEQFF.

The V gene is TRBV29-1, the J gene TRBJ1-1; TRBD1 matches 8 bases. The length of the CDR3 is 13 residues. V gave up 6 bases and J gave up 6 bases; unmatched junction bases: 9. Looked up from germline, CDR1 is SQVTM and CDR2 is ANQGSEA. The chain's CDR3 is CSVLPTGAAEAFF. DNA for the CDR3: TGCAGCGTGTTACCGACAGGGGCCGCTGAAGCTTTCTTT. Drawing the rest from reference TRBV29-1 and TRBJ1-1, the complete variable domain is SAVISQKPSRDICQRGTSLTIQCQVDSQVTMMFWYRQQPGQSLTLIATANQGSEATYESGFVIDKFPISRPNLTFSTLTVSNMSPEDSSIYLCSVLPTGAAEAFFGQGTRLTVV.

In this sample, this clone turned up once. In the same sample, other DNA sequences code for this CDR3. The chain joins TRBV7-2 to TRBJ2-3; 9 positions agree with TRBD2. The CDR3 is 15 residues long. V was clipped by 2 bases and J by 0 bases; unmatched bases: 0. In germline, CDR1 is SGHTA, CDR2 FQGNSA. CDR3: CASSLLAGSTDTQYF. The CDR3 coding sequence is TGTGCCAGCAGCTTACTAGCGGGAAGCACAGATACGCAGTATTTT.

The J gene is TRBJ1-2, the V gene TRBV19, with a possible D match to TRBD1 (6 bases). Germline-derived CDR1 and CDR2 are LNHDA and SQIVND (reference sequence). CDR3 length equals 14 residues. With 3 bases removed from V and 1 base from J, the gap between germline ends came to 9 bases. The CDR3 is CASSITQGNYGYTF. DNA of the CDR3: TGTGCCAGTAGTATTACACAGGGTAACTATGGCTACACCTTC.

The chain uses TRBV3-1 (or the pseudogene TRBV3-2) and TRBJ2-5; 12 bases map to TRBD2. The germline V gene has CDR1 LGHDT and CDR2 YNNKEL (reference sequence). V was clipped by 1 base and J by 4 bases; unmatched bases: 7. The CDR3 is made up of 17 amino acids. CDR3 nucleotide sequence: TGTGCCAGCAGCCAAGGGACTAGCGGGAAACTAGGAGAGACCCAGTACTTC. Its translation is CASSQGTSGKLGETQYF.

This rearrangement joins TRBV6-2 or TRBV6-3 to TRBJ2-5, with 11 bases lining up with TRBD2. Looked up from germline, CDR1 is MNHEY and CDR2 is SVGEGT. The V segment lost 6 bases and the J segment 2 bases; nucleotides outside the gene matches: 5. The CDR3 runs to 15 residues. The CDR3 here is CASSELAGVQETQYF. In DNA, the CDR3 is TGTGCCAGCAGCGAACTAGCGGGAGTTCAAGAGACCCAGTACTTC.

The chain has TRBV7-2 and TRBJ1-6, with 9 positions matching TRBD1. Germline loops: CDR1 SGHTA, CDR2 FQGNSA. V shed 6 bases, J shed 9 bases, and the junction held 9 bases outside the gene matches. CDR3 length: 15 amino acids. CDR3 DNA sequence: TGTGCCAGCAGGGGGACAGGGTCAGGGTTTTCACCCCTCCACTTT. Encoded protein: CASRGTGSGFSPLHF.